What follows are 31 T cell receptor beta chains derived from one specimen sequenced in a study of T cells in Graves' hyperthyroidism and ophthalmopathy. RNA transcripts provided the source from which TCR beta CDR3 regions were amplified. The HTBI primer set was used in a first-round RT-PCR of the TCR CDR3. TCRdb re-derived calls from the multiplex PCR reads in MiXCR, one entry per CDR3 protein. The data hold roughly 380,000 distinct CDR3 sequences, with under 20% observed a single time. Material: blood. These receptors came from a woman between 18 and 30 years old with Graves' hyperthyroidism.

As concerns this clonotype: A much bigger clone sits one base away, suggesting this may be a read error. The CDR3, as DNA: TGCGCCAGCATCTTGATGGCAGGGGAGGTCACTGAAGCTTTCTTT. Protein: CASILMAGEVTEAFF. J is TRBJ1-1 and V is TRBV5-1, with a weak D call TRBD1 (6 bases). Germline CDR1 and CDR2: SGHRS and YFSETQ. CDR3 length: 15 residues.

The V and J genes are TRBV6-5 and TRBJ1-6; D not certain. Germline V CDR1 and CDR2: MNHEY, SVGAGI. The CDR3 loop spans 15 amino acids. Trimming stripped 5 bases from V and 7 bases from J, with 15 bases between. The CDR3 is CASSTRPRENSPLHF. The DNA of the CDR3 is TGTGCCAGCAGTACTCGGCCGAGGGAGAATTCACCCCTCCACTTT.

There are many counts of this clonotype. The chain combines TRBV6-1 with TRBJ1-5; TRBD1 might be the D (6 bases). V gave up 5 bases and J gave up 6 bases, with 20 bases separating them. The CDR3 runs to 16 residues. In germline, CDR1 is MNHNS, CDR2 SASEGT. CDR3 nucleotides: TGTGCCAGCAGTCCATTCGACAGGTTCCCCGTTCAGCCCCAGCATTTT. Translating it yields CASSPFDRFPVQPQHF.

This clonotype was picked up many times. This rearrangement joins TRBV20-1 to TRBJ1-5; D is possibly TRBD1 (5 bases). V was shortened by 7 bases and J by 2 bases, with 18 bases between the two germline ends. The CDR3 runs to 15 residues. CDR1 and CDR2 (germline): DFQATT, SNEGSKA (reference sequence). DNA of the CDR3: TGCAGTGTGTTCGGTACAGGCCGGGGCAATCAGCCCCAGCATTTT. Its translation: CSVFGTGRGNQPQHF.

The chain is built from TRBV6-1 and TRBJ1-4; possibly TRBD1 for D (6 bases). This CDR3 is 13 amino acids long. Germline CDR1 and CDR2: MNHNS and SASEGT. Trimming removed 6 bases from V and 8 bases from J, with 13 bases in between. The CDR3 region has the DNA TGTGCCAGCAGACAGGGCGTTCGAGAAAAACTGTTTTTT. Its protein product is CASRQGVREKLFF.

The genes are TRBV24-1 and TRBJ1-5; D remains ambiguous. There are 18 residues in the CDR3. V was trimmed by 0 bases and J by 2 bases, leaving 16 bases between them. From germline, CDR1 is KGHDR and CDR2 SFDVKD. Here the CDR3 reads CATSDLLYNPGGNQPQHF. The DNA of the CDR3 is TGTGCCACCAGTGATTTGCTCTACAACCCAGGTGGCAATCAGCCCCAGCATTTT.

A single count supports this clonotype. The rearrangement links TRBV12-5 to TRBJ1-2; 7 nucleotides agree with TRBD1. After removal of 6 bases from V and 7 bases from J, the junction contained 14 bases not matched to a gene. The CDR3 has 15 amino acids. Germline-derived CDR1 and CDR2 are LGHNT and FRNRAP. The CDR3 reads CASGPPGQPPPGYTF. Written as DNA, the CDR3 is TGTGCTAGTGGACCACCGGGACAGCCTCCCCCTGGCTACACCTTC.

A note on this clonotype: Being one base from a much bigger clone, this may be a read error. V gene TRBV4-2 combines with J gene TRBJ2-5; 10 bases line up with TRBD2. V dropped 1 base and J dropped 5; count of bases not matched to a gene: 10. The CDR3 is made up of 17 amino acids. The germline V gene has CDR1 LGHNA and CDR2 YNFKEQ. CDR3 sequence (DNA): TGTGCCAGCAGCCAAGGGGAAGCGGGGGGGCCCGTGGAGACCCAGTACTTC. Its protein product is CASSQGEAGGPVETQYF.

The table lists this clonotype with many counts. The V and J genes are TRBV6-5 and TRBJ2-7; TRBD1 might be the D (6 bases). Trimming took off 7 bases at V and 4 bases at J, with 17 bases between the two ends. This CDR3 is built from 14 residues. Germline loops: CDR1 MNHEY, CDR2 SVGAGI. This CDR3 is CASILTGPPYEQYF. The CDR3 nucleotides read TGTGCCAGCATTTTGACAGGTCCCCCTTACGAGCAGTACTTC.

There are many counts of this clonotype. As DNA, the CDR3 is TGTGCCAGCAGTCGCCTCCGCAATCAGCCCCAGCATTTT. Protein: CASSRLRNQPQHF. The rearrangement links TRBV12-3 or TRBV12-4 to TRBJ1-5; D is ambiguous. The CDR3 contains 13 residues. V lost 5 bases and J 2 bases, leaving 7 bases between the germline ends.

This chain uses TRBV12-3 or TRBV12-4 with TRBJ1-2, with TRBD1 matching over 7 bases. The J segment lost 5 bases and the V segment lost 7 bases, leaving 7 bases of the junction unmatched. The CDR3 covers 13 residues. The CDR3 region is CASTVTGRYGYTF. CDR3 nucleotides: TGTGCCAGCACCGTGACAGGGCGATATGGCTACACCTTC.

This clonotype was counted many times. The chain couples TRBV24-1 to TRBJ1-5; D remains unclear. The CDR3 covers 15 residues. The V gene's germline CDR1 is KGHDR and CDR2 SFDVKD. V lost 7 bases and J 1 base, leaving 13 bases between the germline ends. CDR3 DNA sequence: TGTGCCACCAGCGAGGGCCCGGGAAGCAATCAGCCCCAGCATTTT. Amino acid sequence: CATSEGPGSNQPQHF.

At least ten counts were recorded for this clonotype. V and J are TRBV9 and TRBJ2-7, with 7 bases aligning to TRBD1. The CDR3 contains 14 residues. V shed 4 bases, J shed 0 bases, and the junction held 4 bases outside the gene matches. CDR1 and CDR2 from the germline V gene are SGDLS and YYNGEE. The CDR3 nucleotides read TGTGCCAGCAGCCCCCGGGACAGCTCCTACGAGCAGTACTTC. Protein product: CASSPRDSSYEQYF.

This clonotype appeared many times. The CDR3 spells CSARDHWAGGSYEQYF. CDR3 DNA sequence: TGCAGTGCTAGAGATCATTGGGCAGGGGGCTCCTACGAGCAGTACTTC. J is TRBJ2-7 and V is TRBV20-1; 7 bases match TRBD1. CDR3 length: 16 residues. With 0 bases clipped from V and 0 bases from J, the junction kept 8 bases outside the gene matches. Germline-derived CDR1 and CDR2 are DFQATT and SNEGSKA (reference sequence).

The sample holds one count of this clonotype. Without the conserved terminal phenylalanine or tryptophan, this CDR3 likely stems from a read error. The chain employs TRBV5-1 and TRBJ2-2; no reliable D call. Germline V lookup: CDR1 SGHRS, CDR2 YFSETQ. The ends were cut back, 1 base at V and 4 bases at J, with 8 bases in the middle. CDR3 length: 14 amino acids. The chain's CDR3 is CASSLIPGTGELFS. Here the CDR3 DNA reads TGCGCCAGCAGCTTGATTCCGGGCACCGGGGAGCTGTTTTCT.

This clonotype was seen ten or more times. The chain couples TRBV12-3 or TRBV12-4 to TRBJ2-4; TRBD1 matches 7 bases. This CDR3 comprises 14 residues. The junction had 8 bases not matched to a gene; V was cut back by 4 bases and J by 8 bases. CDR3 sequence (DNA): TGTGCCAGCAGTTCCTCAATCGGACAGGACATTCAGTACTTC. It specifies CASSSSIGQDIQYF.

The chain joins TRBV20-1 to TRBJ2-7; the match to TRBD1 covers 10 bases. This CDR3 is 14 amino acids long. Germline CDR1 and CDR2: DFQATT and SNEGSKA (reference sequence). The junction had 6 bases not matched to a gene; V was cut back by 2 bases and J by 5 bases. The CDR3 spells CSARSGQGIHEQYF. CDR3 sequence (DNA): TGCAGTGCTAGATCGGGACAGGGGATACACGAGCAGTACTTC.

This clonotype was counted ten times or more. This chain links TRBV6-4 with TRBJ1-2; 7 nucleotides match TRBD1. Trimming took 5 bases from V and 3 from J; bases not matched to a gene: 6. Looked up from germline, CDR1 is MRHNA and CDR2 is SNTAGT. The CDR3 is 14 residues long. CDR3: CASSPGQTYYGYTF. CDR3 in DNA: TGTGCCAGCAGTCCGGGACAGACCTACTATGGCTACACCTTC.

The V call is TRBV18, the J call TRBJ1-1; 7 nucleotides match TRBD1. Per the germline V gene, CDR1 is KGHSH and CDR2 is LQKENI. With V trimmed by 3 bases and J by 0 bases, 10 bases remained unmatched. The CDR3 has 17 residues. CDR3 region: CASSPGVRGLLNTEAFF. The CDR3 DNA is TGTGCCAGCTCACCGGGTGTGAGGGGGCTCCTGAACACTGAAGCTTTCTTT.

Points on this clonotype: This clone may be a read error of a much larger clone one base away. Because the CDR3 is missing its conserved closing phenylalanine or tryptophan, this is likely a read error. V is TRBV12-3 or TRBV12-4 and J is TRBJ2-6, with a tentative D call TRBD2 (5 bases). Trimming took 5 bases from V and 2 from J, leaving 16 bases between them. The CDR3 covers 17 residues. The CDR3 loop is CASSARWELAGANVLTY. In DNA, the CDR3 is TGTGCCAGCAGTGCCCGGTGGGAGCTTGCTGGGGCCAACGTCCTGACTTAC.

This clonotype has more than one count but fewer than ten. The chain is built from TRBV20-1 and TRBJ1-6; 7 nucleotides agree with TRBD1. After removal of 0 bases from V and 4 bases from J, the junction contained 6 bases not matched to a gene. This CDR3 has 16 residues. Germline CDR1 DFQATT, CDR2 SNEGSKA (reference sequence). The CDR3 bases are TGCAGTGCTAGAGAGCCCGGGACAGATTATAATTCACCCCTCCACTTT. Translation: CSAREPGTDYNSPLHF.

The table lists this clonotype with many counts. The chain employs TRBV7-3 and TRBJ2-5; D assignment may be TRBD1 or TRBD2 (6 bases each). The CDR3 runs 14 residues. V lost 5 bases to trimming and J lost 2 bases, with 12 bases between them. CDR1 and CDR2 from the germline V gene are SGHTA and FQGTGA. The CDR3 DNA reads as TGTGCCAGCAGCGAGGGGGGACTGCAAGAGACCCAGTACTTC. Encoded protein: CASSEGGLQETQYF. Filled out from reference TRBV7-3 and TRBJ2-5, the complete variable domain reads GAGVSQTPSNKVTEKGKYVELRCDPISGHTALYWYRQSLGQGPEFLIYFQGTGAADDSGLPNDRFFAVRPEGSVSTLKIQRTERGDSAVYLCASSEGGLQETQYFGPGTRLLVL.

At least ten counts were recorded for this clonotype. The chain employs TRBV30 and TRBJ1-2; D not certain. Germline CDR1 is GTSNPN and CDR2 is SVGIG (reference sequence). The CDR3 covers 14 residues. Trimming removed 3 bases at V and 2 bases at J, with 13 bases between. Here the CDR3 DNA reads TGTGCCTGGAGGAGTCCGGCCCGAAACTATGGCTACACCTTC. It specifies CAWRSPARNYGYTF.

This clonotype was seen once. The chain uses TRBV28 and TRBJ1-6, with D uncertain. Trimming took off 4 bases at V and 4 bases at J, with 14 bases between the two ends. Germline CDR1 and CDR2: MDHEN and SYDVKM. CDR3 size: 16 residues. CDR3 in DNA: TGTGCCAGCAGTTCCCCCCGGGAGGCTTATAATTCACCCCTCCACTTT. Amino acid sequence: CASSSPREAYNSPLHF.

The chain joins TRBV29-1 to TRBJ1-1; no clear D. Germline assignment: CDR1 SQVTM and CDR2 ANQGSEA. Trimming stripped 5 bases from V and 5 bases from J, with 6 bases between. The CDR3 extends over 10 amino acids. The chain's CDR3 is CSVYRTEAFF. The DNA of the CDR3 is TGCAGCGTTTATCGAACTGAAGCTTTCTTT.

This clonotype occurred many times. The chain employs TRBV5-1 and TRBJ2-7; the D gene is possibly TRBD1 (6 bases). The CDR3 runs to 14 residues. The V and J ends lost 4 bases and 1 base respectively, with 12 bases between them. The V gene's germline CDR1 is SGHRS and CDR2 YFSETQ. CDR3 sequence reads: CASSRDTASYEQYF. Written as DNA, the CDR3 is TGCGCCAGCAGCCGGGACACCGCTTCCTACGAGCAGTACTTC.

For this clonotype: This may arise from a read error, as a much more abundant clone is one base away. The CDR3 reads CASRAQGERAKNIKYF. As DNA, the CDR3 is TGTGCCAGCAGGGCTCAGGGGGAGAGGGCCAAAAACATTAAGTACTTC. This rearrangement joins TRBV12-3 or TRBV12-4 to TRBJ2-4, with 7 bases matching TRBD1. The CDR3 covers 16 residues.

This clonotype was detected ten times or more. This chain uses TRBV5-1 with TRBJ1-1; no definite D call. The CDR3 is 14 residues long. Trimming removed 1 base at V and 0 bases at J, with 7 bases between. Germline values: CDR1 SGHRS, CDR2 YFSETQ. Here the CDR3 DNA reads TGCGCCAGCAGCTTGTCCCAGGTGAACACTGAAGCTTTCTTT. Protein: CASSLSQVNTEAFF.

The V and J genes are TRBV30 and TRBJ1-2; D unclear. The CDR3 length is 12 residues. V lost 4 bases and J lost 8, with 14 bases in between. Germline V gives CDR1 GTSNPN, CDR2 SVGIG (reference sequence). The CDR3 DNA sequence: TGTGCCTGGACCAGGAAACCTAAGGGCTACACCTTC. Translating it yields CAWTRKPKGYTF.

In this sample, this clonotype turned up a few times. The chain employs TRBV7-9 and TRBJ2-5, with a weak D call TRBD1 (5 bases). V lost 2 bases and J lost 4, with 17 bases in between. The germline CDR1 and CDR2 sequences are SEHNR and FQNEAQ (reference sequence). The CDR3 has 16 residues. CDR3 region: CASSLWLAGLGETQYF. In nucleotides, the CDR3 is TGTGCCAGCAGCTTATGGTTGGCAGGGCTAGGAGAGACCCAGTACTTC.

This clonotype was counted only a few times. This rearrangement joins TRBV29-1 to TRBJ2-5; D is unresolved. This CDR3 has 9 residues. V was trimmed by 3 bases and J by 7 bases, leaving 3 bases between them. Germline lookup yields CDR1 SQVTM and CDR2 ANQGSEA. CDR3 coding DNA: TGCAGCGTTGACGGGACCCAGTACTTC. Translating gives CSVDGTQYF.